This T cell receptor (beta chain) was recorded in a study of intratumoral heterogeneity in liver cancer. Looking at the study overall: Most patients were male, with a median age of roughly 66 years. General study results and limits: Tumor-infiltrating lymphocytes were acknowledged as under-represented in the sampling.

Germline V lookup: CDR1 SGHRS, CDR2 YFSETQ. Deletions cut 4 bases from V and 6 bases from J, with 11 bases between. The CDR3 covers 13 residues. TCRdb's copy holds only in-frame clones and misses some; the assay was immunoSEQ multiplex PCR. The sample comprises 20,000 to 25,000 clones, approximately 70% of which are singletons, and about 17% rests with the top ten. Concerning this clone: Its antigen is not known.

All patients had early-stage hepatocellular carcinoma and were untreated before surgical resection. Sampled areas showed no macroscopic evidence of necrosis or hemorrhage. Specimen: tumor-adjacent normal tissue, collected before any cancer treatment. This chain connects TRBV5-1 to TRBJ2-1; no clear D. This TCR came from a woman aged 70-85 years with hepatocellular carcinoma. As DNA, the CDR3 is TGCGCCAGCAGCACCCGGGTGGGCAATGAGCAGTTCTTC. Translated, it gives CASSTRVGNEQFF.